The text below deals with one TCR beta chain. Antigen specificity is unknown. The data were taken from a study of shared clonotypes between healthy human individuals. Whole-study results and caveats: Incompleteness in sorted-subset sequencing, despite large depth, was shown by rarefaction. Only a few donors were included, so the genetic and exposure-history diversity represented was limited. The generation probabilities recorded for non-shared clonotypes fell below those of clonotypes shared by all four donors.

With 0 bases removed from V and 0 bases from J, the gap between germline ends came to 15 bases. The CDR3 contains 17 residues. Germline values: CDR1 ENHRY, CDR2 SYGVKD. Naivety among CD8 cells was defined by CD45RO negativity and positive CCR7 selection, thereby excluding terminally differentiated effector memory CD45RA+ cells. The repertoire was sequenced with immunoSEQ multiplex PCR; TCRdb's copy has only in-frame clones and lacks some. The sample carries around 1.9 million clones, about 92% recorded once. The specimen was naive CD8+ T cells from PBMCs. The sequence came from a man aged 18 to 29 in good health. Some clones in this sample may be carry-over from other donors' samples. This sequence joins TRBV10-3 and TRBJ2-7; D remains ambiguous. For the CDR3, the DNA is TGTGCCATCAGTGAGTCGGGTTTAGGAGCTGCCTCCTACGAGCAGTACTTC. This codes for CAISESGLGAASYEQYF.